This T cell receptor beta chain was observed in a study of Graves' ophthalmopathy and Graves' hyperthyroidism. Per germline, CDR1 KGHSH and CDR2 LQKENI. V lost 2 bases, J lost 9 bases, and 7 bases stayed unmatched. The CDR3 has 15 residues. From RNA, the CDR3 regions of TCR beta chains were amplified and sequenced. RT-PCR was first run with HTBI primers, then multiplex PCR in a second round. TCRdb independently ran MiXCR on the multiplex PCR reads; one entry per CDR3 protein. The sample consists of fewer than 350,000 distinct CDR3 sequences, under 20% of them appearing once. Study outcomes and limitations: Most clonotypes expanded in thyroid above 0.001 frequency were present in blood too. Its predictions of ophthalmopathy progression gave the model 55% to 71% sensitivity and approximately 72% specificity.

This clonotype was seen many times. Its matching antigen is unknown. Each diagnosis was determined on the basis of clinical symptoms, serum thyroxine, TRAb, thyroid ultrasound and orbital computed tomography. Sequencing was performed on peripheral blood. The origin of this receptor is an adult man with Graves' ophthalmopathy. The chain has TRBV18 and TRBJ1-6; TRBD1 matches at 7 bases. CDR3 amino acids: CASSPGQASSSPLHF. Here the CDR3 DNA reads TGTGCCAGCTCACCAGGACAGGCATCCTCTTCACCCCTCCACTTT.